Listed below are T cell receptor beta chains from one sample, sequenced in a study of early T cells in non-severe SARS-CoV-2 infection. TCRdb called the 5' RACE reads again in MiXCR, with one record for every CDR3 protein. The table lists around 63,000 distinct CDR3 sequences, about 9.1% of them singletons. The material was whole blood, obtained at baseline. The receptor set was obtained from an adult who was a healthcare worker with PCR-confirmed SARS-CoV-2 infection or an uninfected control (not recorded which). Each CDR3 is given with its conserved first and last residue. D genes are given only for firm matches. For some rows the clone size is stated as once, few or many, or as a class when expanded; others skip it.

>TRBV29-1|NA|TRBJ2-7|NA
CSVERGYEQYF
TGCAGCGTAGAAAGGGGATACGAGCAGTACTTC
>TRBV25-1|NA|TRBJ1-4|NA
CASSELGGRNEKLFF
TGTGCCAGCAGTGAATTGGGGGGGAGGAATGAAAAACTGTTTTTT
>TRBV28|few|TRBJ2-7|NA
CASSWDMANEQYF
TGTGCCAGCAGCTGGGACATGGCTAACGAGCAGTACTTC
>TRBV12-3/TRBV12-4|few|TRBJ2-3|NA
CASRASSGTDTQYF
TGTGCCAGCAGAGCGTCAAGCGGTACAGATACGCAGTATTTT
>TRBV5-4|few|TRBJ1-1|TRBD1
CASSLTTGVAFF
TGTGCCAGCAGCCTTACCACAGGGGTGGCTTTCTTT
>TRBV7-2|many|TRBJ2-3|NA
CASSLSSNRKDTQYF
TGTGCCAGCAGCCTGTCCTCCAATAGGAAAGATACGCAGTATTTT
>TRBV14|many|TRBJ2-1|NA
CASSLLGTHAGNEQFF
TGTGCCAGCAGCCTACTAGGGACTCACGCCGGGAATGAGCAGTTCTTC
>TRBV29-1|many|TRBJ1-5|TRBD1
CSVLDRGSNQPQHF
TGCAGCGTACTAGACAGGGGTAGCAATCAGCCCCAGCATTTT
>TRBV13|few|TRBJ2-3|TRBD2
CASSSRTSGTPSTDTQYF
TGTGCCAGCAGCTCCAGGACTAGCGGGACCCCTAGCACAGATACGCAGTATTTT
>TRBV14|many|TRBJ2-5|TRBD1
CASSHLPGQGKYF
TGTGCCAGCAGCCATCTCCCGGGACAGGGGAAGTACTTC
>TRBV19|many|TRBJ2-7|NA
CASSSLAGASSEQYF
TGTGCCAGTAGTTCGTTGGCAGGGGCATCATCCGAGCAGTACTTC
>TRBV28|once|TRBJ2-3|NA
CASSAPSSMEDTQYF
TGTGCCAGCAGTGCCCCTTCTAGCATGGAAGATACGCAGTATTTT
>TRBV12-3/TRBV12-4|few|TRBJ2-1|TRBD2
CASSPGLADYNEQFF
TGTGCCAGCAGTCCCGGACTAGCGGACTACAATGAGCAGTTCTTC
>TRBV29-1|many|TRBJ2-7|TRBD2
CSVLTPGTSGRLAYEQYF
TGCAGCGTCCTCACTCCAGGGACTAGCGGGAGGTTAGCCTACGAGCAGTACTTC
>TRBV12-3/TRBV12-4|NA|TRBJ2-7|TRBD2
CASSSTSGGLVLYEQYF
TGTGCCAGCAGTTCGACTAGCGGGGGGCTGGTTCTCTACGAGCAGTACTTC
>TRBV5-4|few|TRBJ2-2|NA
CATRPGNTGELFF
TGTGCCACTCGTCCCGGGAACACCGGGGAGCTGTTTTTT
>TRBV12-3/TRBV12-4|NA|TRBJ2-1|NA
CASSRGYNEQFF
TGTGCCAGCAGTCGGGGGTACAATGAGCAGTTCTTC
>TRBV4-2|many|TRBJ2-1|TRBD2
CASSQDLWTSGRSTYNEQFF
TGTGCCAGCAGCCAAGATCTGTGGACTAGCGGGAGAAGTACCTACAATGAGCAGTTCTTC
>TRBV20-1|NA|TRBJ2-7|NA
CSARTRKAYEQYF
TGCAGTGCGAGAACTCGAAAGGCCTACGAGCAGTACTTC
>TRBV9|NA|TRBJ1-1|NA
CASSQNTGRNTEAFF
TGTGCCAGCAGCCAAAATACAGGGAGGAACACTGAAGCTTTCTTT
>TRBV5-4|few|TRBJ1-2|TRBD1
CASRSGTGGGHGYTF
TGTGCCAGCAGGTCCGGGACAGGGGGCGGCCATGGCTACACCTTC
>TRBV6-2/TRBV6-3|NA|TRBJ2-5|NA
CASSSSGAAQETQYF
TGTGCCAGCAGTTCTTCTGGTGCGGCCCAAGAGACCCAGTACTTC
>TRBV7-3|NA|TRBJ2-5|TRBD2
CASSPGLAGLSETQYF
TGTGCCAGCAGCCCGGGACTAGCGGGATTATCGGAGACCCAGTACTTC
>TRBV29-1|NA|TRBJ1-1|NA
CSVSSPRRNTEAFF
TGCAGCGTCTCGTCCCCACGGAGGAACACTGAAGCTTTCTTT
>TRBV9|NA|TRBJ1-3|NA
CASSYRDSSGNTIYF
TGTGCCAGCAGCTACAGAGACAGCTCTGGAAACACCATATATTTT
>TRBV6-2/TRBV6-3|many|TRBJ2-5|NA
CASNPRLGGETQYF
TGTGCCAGCAATCCTCGGTTGGGGGGAGAGACCCAGTACTTC
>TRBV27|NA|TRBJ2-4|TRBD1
CASSPNAGQGVYGLAKNIQYF
TGTGCCAGCAGTCCAAACGCGGGACAGGGGGTTTACGGTCTGGCCAAAAACATTCAGTACTTC
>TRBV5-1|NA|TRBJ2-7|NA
CASSSPTGNYEQYF
TGCGCCAGCAGCTCCCCGACGGGTAACTACGAGCAGTACTTC
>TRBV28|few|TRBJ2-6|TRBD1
CATYGDSVRSGANVLTF
TGTGCCACCTACGGGGACAGCGTCCGCTCTGGGGCCAACGTCCTGACTTTC
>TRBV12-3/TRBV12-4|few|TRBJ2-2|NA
CASSSSSFTGELFF
TGTGCCAGCAGTTCGTCCAGTTTCACCGGGGAGCTGTTTTTT
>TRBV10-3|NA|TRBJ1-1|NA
CAVQENTEAFF
TGTGCCGTCCAGGAGAACACTGAAGCTTTCTTT
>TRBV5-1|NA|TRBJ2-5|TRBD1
CASSPWTGAQTQYF
TGCGCCAGCAGCCCGTGGACAGGGGCACAGACCCAGTACTTC
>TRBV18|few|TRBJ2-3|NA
CASSPFSGRTDTQYF
TGTGCCAGCTCACCATTCAGCGGTCGAACAGATACGCAGTATTTT
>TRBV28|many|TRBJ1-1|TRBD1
CASSPGTGTMNTEAFF
TGTGCCAGCAGTCCCGGGACAGGGACTATGAACACTGAAGCTTTCTTT
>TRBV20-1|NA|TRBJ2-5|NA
CSAREGLPQETQYF
TGCAGTGCTAGAGAAGGCCTGCCGCAAGAGACCCAGTACTTC
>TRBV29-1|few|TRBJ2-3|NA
CSVALGARDTQYF
TGCAGCGTTGCACTGGGGGCGAGGGATACGCAGTATTTT
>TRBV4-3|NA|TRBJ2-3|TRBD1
CASSRNPGQNTDTQYF
TGCGCCAGCAGCCGAAATCCGGGACAGAACACAGATACGCAGTATTTT
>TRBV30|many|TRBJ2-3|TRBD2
CAWTSGILDTQYF
TGTGCCTGGACTAGCGGGATTTTGGATACGCAGTATTTT
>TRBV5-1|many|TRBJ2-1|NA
CASSLKGENNEQFF
TGCGCCAGCAGCTTAAAGGGTGAGAACAATGAGCAGTTCTTC
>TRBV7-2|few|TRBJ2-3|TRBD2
CASSLGLAGGDTQYF
TGTGCCAGCAGCTTAGGCCTAGCGGGAGGGGATACGCAGTATTTT
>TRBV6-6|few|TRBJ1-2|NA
CASSYPQGNNYGYTF
TGTGCCAGCAGTTACCCCCAGGGGAATAACTATGGCTACACCTTC
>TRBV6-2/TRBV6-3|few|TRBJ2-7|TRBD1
CASSHPVFRQGIAIYEQYF
TGTGCCAGCAGTCACCCCGTCTTTAGACAGGGGATAGCAATCTACGAGCAGTACTTC
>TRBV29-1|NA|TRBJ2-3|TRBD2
CSVPGTSGRGTDTQYF
TGCAGCGTTCCCGGGACTAGCGGGAGGGGCACAGATACGCAGTATTTT
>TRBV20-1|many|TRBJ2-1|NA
CSAKGDLDSYNEQFF
TGCAGTGCTAAAGGGGACCTCGACTCCTACAATGAGCAGTTCTTC
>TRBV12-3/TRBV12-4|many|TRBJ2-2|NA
CASSLGGRPSTGELFF
TGTGCCAGCAGTCTCGGGGGCAGGCCCTCCACCGGGGAGCTGTTTTTT
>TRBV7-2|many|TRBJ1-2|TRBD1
CASSPGTAFNYGYTF
TGTGCCAGCAGCCCAGGGACAGCGTTCAACTATGGCTACACCTTC
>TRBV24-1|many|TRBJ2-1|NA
CATSDLWGYNEQFF
TGTGCCACCAGTGATTTGTGGGGGTACAATGAGCAGTTCTTC
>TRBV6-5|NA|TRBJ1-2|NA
CASSYSGAVGYTF
TGTGCCAGCAGTTATTCAGGCGCCGTTGGCTACACCTTC
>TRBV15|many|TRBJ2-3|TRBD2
CATSRALSGSTDTQYF
TGTGCCACCAGCAGAGCCTTAAGCGGGAGTACAGATACGCAGTATTTT
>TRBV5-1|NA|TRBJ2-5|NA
CASSLTGQIQETQYF
TGCGCCAGCAGTCTGACAGGACAAATCCAAGAGACCCAGTACTTC
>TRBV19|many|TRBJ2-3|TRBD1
CASSIDLIPGQGPDTQYF
TGTGCCAGTAGTATAGATCTGATCCCGGGACAGGGTCCCGATACGCAGTATTTT